The rows below give T cell receptor beta chains drawn from one sample of a study of shared clonotypes between healthy human individuals. Produced via immunoSEQ multiplex PCR; TCRdb's table is partial and in-frame only. This table has some 2,100,000 clones, about 92% appearing once. The sequenced material came from naive CD8+ T cells from PBMCs. The receptors derive from a man aged 18-30 years in good health. Some clones in this sample may be carry-over from other donors' samples. The conserved cysteine and the conserved F or W are not part of the CDR3 here.

V: TRBV28; J: TRBJ1-2; CDR3: ASNLRTGPNYGYT
V: TRBV14; J: TRBJ2-5; CDR3: ASSQAPRETQY
V: TRBV9; J: TRBJ2-3; CDR3: ASSVIVTDTQY
V: TRBV28; J: TRBJ2-6; CDR3: ASSPPSSGANVLT
V: TRBV5-6; J: TRBJ2-1; CDR3: ASSTSGYFRSYNEQF
V: TRBV27; J: TRBJ1-4; CDR3: ASSPLPGTSEGEKLF
V: TRBV28; J: TRBJ2-1; CDR3: ASSSAGGLYNEQF
V: TRBV27; J: TRBJ1-5; CDR3: ASGPLGPSNQPQH
V: TRBV7-9; J: TRBJ1-1; CDR3: ASSSPMTDMNTEAF
V: TRBV27; J: TRBJ2-7; CDR3: ASSLTQGNSYEQY
V: TRBV30; J: TRBJ1-1; CDR3: AWSVAGRNTEAF
V: TRBV4-1; J: TRBJ1-1; CDR3: ASSQPSQGETNTEAF
V: TRBV7-3; J: TRBJ1-1; CDR3: ASSPGAYGAVTEAF
V: TRBV7-2; J: TRBJ2-1; CDR3: ASSLGLGGSFEQF
V: TRBV5-1; J: TRBJ1-1; CDR3: ASSLDQGNTEAF
V: TRBV30; J: TRBJ2-5; CDR3: ACSKEQETQY
V: TRBV9; J: TRBJ2-7; CDR3: ASSVVPTDPYTYEQY
V: TRBV19; J: TRBJ1-3; CDR3: ASSPTDRANTIY
V: TRBV28; J: TRBJ2-7; CDR3: ASSMTGMYEQY
V: TRBV21-1; J: TRBJ1-5; CDR3: ASIPRDRLYSNQPQH
V: TRBV7-2; J: TRBJ1-1; CDR3: ASSFLTGSTEAF
V: TRBV5-4; J: TRBJ1-4; CDR3: ASSAGTVLF
V: TRBV27; J: TRBJ2-1; CDR3: AIPRLAHYNEQF
V: TRBV18; J: TRBJ2-1; CDR3: ASSPKGQGIDEQF
V: TRBV21-1; J: TRBJ1-1; CDR3: ASSNLKTDRGTEAF
V: TRBV11-2; J: TRBJ2-7; CDR3: ASSSRNGVYEQY
V: TRBV27; J: TRBJ2-7; CDR3: ASSLSRGSEQY
V: TRBV27; J: TRBJ2-3; CDR3: ASSAWGGLITDTQY
V: TRBV28; J: TRBJ2-7; CDR3: ASSRTVGFAYEQY
V: TRBV4-1; J: TRBJ2-1; CDR3: ASSLGAGLSYNEQF
V: TRBV29-1; J: TRBJ2-2; CDR3: SVEDRDSSGELF
V: TRBV4-3; J: TRBJ2-3; CDR3: ASSQNSLANTQY
V: TRBV19; J: TRBJ2-3; CDR3: ASSPRQGNTDTQY
V: TRBV28; J: TRBJ2-5; CDR3: ASSATGTGVETQY
V: TRBV30; J: TRBJ1-2; CDR3: AWDGTRGLHGYT
V: TRBV27; J: TRBJ2-7; CDR3: ASSLLLGQTYEQY
V: TRBV7-9; J: TRBJ2-7; CDR3: ASSFSSNYEQY
V: TRBV2; J: TRBJ2-3; CDR3: ASSTTGDYTDTQY
V: TRBV29-1; J: TRBJ2-1; CDR3: SGRTGYNEQF
V: TRBV7-2; J: TRBJ1-4; CDR3: ASSQNGAVREKLF
V: TRBV9; J: TRBJ2-1; CDR3: ASSARQGYNEQF
V: TRBV28; J: TRBJ2-1; CDR3: ASSSLGLASGGLSYNEQF
V: TRBV7-9; J: TRBJ2-5; CDR3: ASSSFVRGTQETQY
V: TRBV28; J: TRBJ2-2; CDR3: ASSTYTTGGLQRGELF
V: TRBV7-9; J: TRBJ1-1; CDR3: ASSLVVWSMNTEAF
V: TRBV5-1; J: TRBJ2-2; CDR3: ASKDTSTGELF